The TCR beta chain under discussion was sequenced for a study of vaccination and CD4 T cells after COVID-19. As for treatment: roughly 11-day PBMC culture with coronavirus spike peptide pools or control peptides (ViraFEST assay). This clonotype was seen only a few times. The antigen is undetermined. Cultured CD4+ T-cell DNA underwent Oncomine TCR Beta short-read sequencing. TCRdb itself ran the PCR reads through MiXCR, one entry per CDR3 protein. The table has about 20,000 distinct CDR3 sequences, roughly 50% seen once. There are 13 residues in the CDR3. Trimming removed 5 bases from V and 4 bases from J, with 10 bases in between. Germline V lookup: CDR1 KGHDR, CDR2 SFDVKD.

Sequencing was performed on CD4+ T cells from blood, cultured in vitro. The clonotype was recovered from a human donor who had recovered from COVID-19. This sequence joins TRBV24-1 and TRBJ1-2; D call uncertain. The CDR3 DNA reads TGTGCCACCAGTGGTTGGGCCGGCTATGGCTACACCTTC. It is translated as CATSGWAGYGYTF.